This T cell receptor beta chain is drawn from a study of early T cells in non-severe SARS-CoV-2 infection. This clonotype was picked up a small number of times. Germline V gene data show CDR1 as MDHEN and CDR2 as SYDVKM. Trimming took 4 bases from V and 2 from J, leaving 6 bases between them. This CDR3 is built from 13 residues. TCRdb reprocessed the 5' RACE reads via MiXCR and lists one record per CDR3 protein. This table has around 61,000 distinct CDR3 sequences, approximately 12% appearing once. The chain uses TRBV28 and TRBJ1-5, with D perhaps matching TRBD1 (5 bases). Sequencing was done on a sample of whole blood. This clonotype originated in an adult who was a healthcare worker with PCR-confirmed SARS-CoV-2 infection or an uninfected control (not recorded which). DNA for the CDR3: TGTGCCAGCAGTTGGGGGGGCAATCAGCCCCAGCATTTT. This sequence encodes CASSWGGNQPQHF.